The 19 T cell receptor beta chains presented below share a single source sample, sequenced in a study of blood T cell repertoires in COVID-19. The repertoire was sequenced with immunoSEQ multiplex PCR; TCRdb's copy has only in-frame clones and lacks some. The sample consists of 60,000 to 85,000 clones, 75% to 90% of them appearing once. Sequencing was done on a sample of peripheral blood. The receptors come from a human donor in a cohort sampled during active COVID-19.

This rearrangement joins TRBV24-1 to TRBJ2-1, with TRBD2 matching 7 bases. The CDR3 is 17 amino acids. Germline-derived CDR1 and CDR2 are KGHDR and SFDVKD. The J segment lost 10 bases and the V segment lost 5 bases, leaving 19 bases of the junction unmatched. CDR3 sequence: CATSGPPGVGGYEEQFF. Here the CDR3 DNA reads TGTGCCACCAGTGGCCCACCGGGTGTCGGGGGGTATGAGGAGCAGTTCTTC.

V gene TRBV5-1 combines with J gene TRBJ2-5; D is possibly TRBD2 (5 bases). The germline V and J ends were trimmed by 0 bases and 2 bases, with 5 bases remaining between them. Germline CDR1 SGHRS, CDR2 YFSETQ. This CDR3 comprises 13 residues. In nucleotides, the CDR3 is TGCGCCAGCAGCTTGGGCGGGCAAGAGACCCAGTACTTC. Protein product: CASSLGGQETQYF.

CDR3 DNA: TGTGCCAGCTTGCGGACAGGGGGAATGCTAGAGACCCAGTACTTC. This codes for CASLRTGGMLETQYF. V usage is TRBV5-5 and J usage is TRBJ2-5; 10 bases are a match to TRBD1. The V segment lost 7 bases and the J segment 4 bases; nucleotides outside the gene matches: 10. The CDR3 totals 15 residues. From germline, CDR1 is SGHKS and CDR2 YYEKEE (reference sequence). The entire variable domain, with the rest obtained from reference TRBV5-5 and TRBJ2-5, is as follows: DAGVTQSPTHLIKTRGQQVTLRCSPISGHKSVSWYQQVLGQGPQFIFQYYEKEERGRGNFPDRFSARQFPNYSSELNVNALLLGDSALYLCASLRTGGMLETQYFGPGTRLLVL.

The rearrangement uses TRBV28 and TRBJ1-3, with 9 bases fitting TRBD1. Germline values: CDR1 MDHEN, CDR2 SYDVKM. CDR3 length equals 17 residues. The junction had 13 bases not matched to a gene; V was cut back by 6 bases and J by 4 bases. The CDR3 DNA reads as TGTGCCAGCAGGAGTTCGAGCCGGGGACAGGGCGGAAACACCATATATTTT. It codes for CASRSSSRGQGGNTIYF.

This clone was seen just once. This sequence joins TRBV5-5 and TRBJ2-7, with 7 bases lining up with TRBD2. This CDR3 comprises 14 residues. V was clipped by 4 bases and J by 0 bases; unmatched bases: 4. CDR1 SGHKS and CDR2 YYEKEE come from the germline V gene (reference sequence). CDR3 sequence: CASSLAESSYEQYF. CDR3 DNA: TGTGCCAGCAGCCTAGCGGAAAGCTCCTACGAGCAGTACTTC.

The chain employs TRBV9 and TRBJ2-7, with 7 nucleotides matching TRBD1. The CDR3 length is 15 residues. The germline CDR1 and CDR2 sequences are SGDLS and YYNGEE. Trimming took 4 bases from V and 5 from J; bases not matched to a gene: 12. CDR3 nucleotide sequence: TGTGCCAGCAGCCCACAAGCGCAGACAGGGAACGAGCAGTACTTC. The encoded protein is CASSPQAQTGNEQYF. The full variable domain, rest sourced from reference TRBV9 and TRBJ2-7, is DSGVTQTPKHLITATGQRVTLRCSPRSGDLSVYWYQQSLDQGLQFLIQYYNGEERAKGNILERFSAQQFPDLHSELNLSSLELGDSALYFCASSPQAQTGNEQYFGPGTRLTVT.

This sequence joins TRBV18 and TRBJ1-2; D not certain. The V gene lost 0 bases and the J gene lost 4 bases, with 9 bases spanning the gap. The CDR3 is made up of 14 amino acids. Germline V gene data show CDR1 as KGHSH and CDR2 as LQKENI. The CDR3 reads CASSPPEASYGYTF. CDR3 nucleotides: TGTGCCAGCTCACCACCGGAGGCCTCCTATGGCTACACCTTC.

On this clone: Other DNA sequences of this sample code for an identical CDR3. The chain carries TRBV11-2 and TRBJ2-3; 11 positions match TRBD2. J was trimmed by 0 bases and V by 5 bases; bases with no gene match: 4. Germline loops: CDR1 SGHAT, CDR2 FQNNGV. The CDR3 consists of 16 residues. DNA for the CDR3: TGTGCCAGCAGCCCCCGACTAGCGGGGAGCACAGATACGCAGTATTTT. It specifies CASSPRLAGSTDTQYF.

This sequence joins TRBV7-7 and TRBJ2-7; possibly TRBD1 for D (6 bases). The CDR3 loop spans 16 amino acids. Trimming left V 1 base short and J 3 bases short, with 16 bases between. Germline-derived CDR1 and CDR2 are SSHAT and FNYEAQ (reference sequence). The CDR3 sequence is CASSLGLKGEGYEQYF. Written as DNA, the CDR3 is TGTGCCAGCAGCTTAGGGTTGAAGGGGGAAGGCTACGAGCAGTACTTC.

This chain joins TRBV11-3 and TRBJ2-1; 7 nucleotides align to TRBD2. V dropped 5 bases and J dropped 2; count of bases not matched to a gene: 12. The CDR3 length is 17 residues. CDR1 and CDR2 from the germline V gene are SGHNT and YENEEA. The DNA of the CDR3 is TGTGCCAGCAGCCACGGGGGTGGCGGGGGAGCCTACAATGAGCAGTTCTTC. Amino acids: CASSHGGGGGAYNEQFF.

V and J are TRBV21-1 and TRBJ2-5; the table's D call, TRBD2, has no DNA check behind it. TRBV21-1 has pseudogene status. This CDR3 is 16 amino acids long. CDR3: CAIVFESGVREETQYF. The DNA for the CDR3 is TGTGCCATCGTGTTTGAGAGCGGGGTACGGGAAGAGACCCAGTACTTC.

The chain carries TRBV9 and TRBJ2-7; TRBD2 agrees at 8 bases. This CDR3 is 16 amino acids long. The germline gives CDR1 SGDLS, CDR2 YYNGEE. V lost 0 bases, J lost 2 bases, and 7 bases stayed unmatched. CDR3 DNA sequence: TGTGCCAGCAGCGTAGGGTCGGGACTAGTCACCTACGAGCAGTACTTC. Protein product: CASSVGSGLVTYEQYF.

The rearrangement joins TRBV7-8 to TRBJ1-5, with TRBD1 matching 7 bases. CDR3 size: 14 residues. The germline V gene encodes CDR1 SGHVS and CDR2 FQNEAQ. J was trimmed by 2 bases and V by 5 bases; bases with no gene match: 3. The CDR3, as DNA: TGTGCCAGCAGCCGAGGGGGCGGCAATCAGCCCCAGCATTTT. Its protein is CASSRGGGNQPQHF.

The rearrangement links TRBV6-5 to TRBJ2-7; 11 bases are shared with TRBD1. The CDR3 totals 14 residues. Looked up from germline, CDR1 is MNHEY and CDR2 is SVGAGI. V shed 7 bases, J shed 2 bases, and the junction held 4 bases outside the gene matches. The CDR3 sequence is CASKGTGGAYEQYF. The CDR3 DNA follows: TGTGCCAGCAAGGGGACAGGGGGGGCCTACGAGCAGTACTTC.

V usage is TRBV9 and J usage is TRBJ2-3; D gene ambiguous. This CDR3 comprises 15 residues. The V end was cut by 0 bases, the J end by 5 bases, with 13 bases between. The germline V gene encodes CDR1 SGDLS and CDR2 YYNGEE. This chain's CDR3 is CASSVVVGVGDTQYF. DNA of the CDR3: TGTGCCAGCAGCGTAGTAGTTGGAGTGGGAGATACGCAGTATTTT.

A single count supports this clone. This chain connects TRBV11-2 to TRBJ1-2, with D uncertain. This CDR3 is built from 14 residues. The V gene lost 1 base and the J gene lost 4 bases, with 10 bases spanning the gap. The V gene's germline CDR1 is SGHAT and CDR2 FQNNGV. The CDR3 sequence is CASSLAGQSYGYTF. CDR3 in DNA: TGTGCCAGCAGCTTAGCTGGGCAGAGCTATGGCTACACCTTC. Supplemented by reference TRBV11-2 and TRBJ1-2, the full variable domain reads EAGVAQSPRYKIIEKRQSVAFWCNPISGHATLYWYQQILGQGPKLLIQFQNNGVVDDSQLPKDRFSAERLKGVDSTLKIQPAKLEDSAVYLCASSLAGQSYGYTFGSGTRLTVV.

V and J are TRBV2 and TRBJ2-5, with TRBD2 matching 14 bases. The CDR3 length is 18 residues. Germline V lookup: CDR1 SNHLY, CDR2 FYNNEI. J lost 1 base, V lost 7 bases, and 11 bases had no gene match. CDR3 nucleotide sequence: TGTGCCAGCACCGAGGGGCTGACTAGCGGGGGGGCCCAAGAGACCCAGTACTTC. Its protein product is CASTEGLTSGGAQETQYF.

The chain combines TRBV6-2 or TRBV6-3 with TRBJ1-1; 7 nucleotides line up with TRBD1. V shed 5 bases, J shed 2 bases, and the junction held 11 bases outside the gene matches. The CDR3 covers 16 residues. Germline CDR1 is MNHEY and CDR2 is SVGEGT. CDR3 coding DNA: TGTGCCAGCAGTAAGGGAACCGGGACAGTCAACACTGAAGCTTTCTTT. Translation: CASSKGTGTVNTEAFF.

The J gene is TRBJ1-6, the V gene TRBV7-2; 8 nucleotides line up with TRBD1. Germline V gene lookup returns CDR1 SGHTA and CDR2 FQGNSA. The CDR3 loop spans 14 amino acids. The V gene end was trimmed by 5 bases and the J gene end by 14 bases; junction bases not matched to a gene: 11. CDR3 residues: CASSPPGQGRTLHF. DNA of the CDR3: TGTGCCAGCAGCCCCCCCGGACAGGGTCGAACCCTCCACTTT.